This TCR beta chain comes out of a study of beta chain features in type 1 diabetes. The CDR3 has 14 residues. Germline V gene data show CDR1 as MNHNY and CDR2 as SVGAGI (reference sequence). With 6 bases clipped from V and 6 bases from J, the junction kept 9 bases outside the gene matches. This clone was detected a few times. No antigen is known for it. The whole isolated RNA underwent reverse transcription, so sequencing captured expressed TCRB transcripts. Sequencing used immunoSEQ multiplex PCR; TCRdb keeps in-frame clones, though not all of them. The table shows fewer than 450,000 clones, with about 13% occurring only once. Study-wide points: Moderate but significant shortening of TCRB CDR3s was recorded in all four CD4+ subsets from Type 1 diabetes patients.

The receptor's source is a woman aged 18-29 years with type 1 diabetes. The chain couples TRBV6-6 to TRBJ1-1, with 8 bases matching TRBD1. Sequenced sample: naive CD4+ T cells from blood. CDR3 amino acids: CASSLHRQGSEAFF. CDR3 sequence (DNA): TGTGCCAGCAGCCTACACCGACAGGGGTCTGAAGCTTTCTTT.